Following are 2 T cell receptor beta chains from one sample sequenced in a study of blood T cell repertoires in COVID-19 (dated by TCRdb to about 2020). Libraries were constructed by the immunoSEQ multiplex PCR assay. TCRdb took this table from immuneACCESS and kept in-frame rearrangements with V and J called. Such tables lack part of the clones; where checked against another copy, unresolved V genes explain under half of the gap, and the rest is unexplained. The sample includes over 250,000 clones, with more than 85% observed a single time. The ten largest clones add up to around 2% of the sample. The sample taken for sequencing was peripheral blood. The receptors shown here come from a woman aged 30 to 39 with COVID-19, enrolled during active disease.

CDR3 nucleotides: TGTGCCAGCAGCTTAGGCAGGGAGGATGAAAAACTGTTTTTT. The encoded protein is CASSLGREDEKLFF. This sequence joins TRBV7-9 and TRBJ1-4; maybe TRBD1 (5 bases). Trimming shortened V by 1 base and J by 6 bases, and 9 bases separated the two germline ends. Looked up from germline, CDR1 is SEHNR and CDR2 is FQNEAQ (reference sequence). The CDR3 loop spans 14 amino acids. The variable domain in full, completed from reference TRBV7-9 and TRBJ1-4, reads DTGVSQNPRHKITKRGQNVTFRCDPISEHNRLYWYRQTLGQGPEFLTYFQNEAQLEKSRLLSDRFSAERPKGSFSTLEIQRTEQGDSAMYLCASSLGREDEKLFFGSGTQLSVL.

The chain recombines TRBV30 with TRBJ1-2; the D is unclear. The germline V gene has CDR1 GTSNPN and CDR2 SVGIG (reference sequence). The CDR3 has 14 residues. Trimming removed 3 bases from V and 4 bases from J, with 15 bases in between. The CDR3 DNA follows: TGTGCCTGGAGGGCTACGGGGAGCGGCTATGGCTACACCTTC. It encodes CAWRATGSGYGYTF. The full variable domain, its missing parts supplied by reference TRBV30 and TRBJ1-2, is SQTIHQWPATLVQPVGSPLSLECTVEGTSNPNLYWYRQAAGRGLQLLFYSVGIGQISSEVPQNLSASRPQDRQFILSSKKLLLSDSGFYLCAWRATGSGYGYTFGSGTRLTVV.